These 32 T cell receptor beta chains originate from one sample sequenced in a study of HIV-infected patients and healthy controls. The repertoire came from unfractionated whole blood and reflected all unsorted peripheral T cells. cDNA was made from approximately 0.55 ug RNA using alpha and beta constant primers. Using multiplexing indices, alpha and beta chain libraries were generated apart by chain-specific third strand synthesis. From the 5' RACE reads, TCRdb called clonotypes with MiXCR, one entry per CDR3 protein. This table has around 18,000 distinct CDR3 sequences, around 10% appearing once. Sequencing was performed on blood. The receptors were gathered from an adult in good health.

The table lists this clonotype with many counts. V and J are TRBV28 and TRBJ1-1, with D maybe TRBD1 (5 bases). CDR3 length equals 13 residues. Germline lookup yields CDR1 MDHEN and CDR2 SYDVKM. Trimming cost V 7 bases and J 0 bases, with 9 bases left between them. CDR3 region: CASNGHMNTEAFF. As DNA, the CDR3 is TGTGCCAGCAACGGACACATGAACACTGAAGCTTTCTTT. Complete variable domain (other parts from reference TRBV28 and TRBJ1-1): DVKVTQSSRYLVKRTGEKVFLECVQDMDHENMFWYRQDPGLGLRLIYFSYDVKMKEKGDIPEGYSVSREKKERFSLILESASTNQTSMYLCASNGHMNTEAFFGQGTRLTVV.

This clonotype was observed many times. The chain joins TRBV12-3 or TRBV12-4 to TRBJ2-5; D is unresolved. Deletions cut 6 bases from V and 0 bases from J, with 11 bases between. The CDR3 spans 14 residues. The CDR3 DNA is TGTGCCAGCAGCCCCTCGGGCTACCAAGAGACCCAGTACTTC. It translates to CASSPSGYQETQYF.

This clonotype was counted ten times or more. This rearrangement joins TRBV27 to TRBJ2-5; D is undetermined. With 7 bases removed from V and 9 bases from J, the gap between germline ends came to 12 bases. Per germline, CDR1 MNHEY and CDR2 SMNVEV (reference sequence). CDR3 size: 11 residues. CDR3 in DNA: TGTGCCAGCAACCCCTACAAGGCCCAGTACTTC. Its translation: CASNPYKAQYF.

This chain connects TRBV27 to TRBJ2-3; no definite D call. The CDR3 is 12 amino acids. The germline V gene has CDR1 MNHEY and CDR2 SMNVEV (reference sequence). V was cut by 6 bases and J by 5 bases, with 9 bases left in between. The CDR3 DNA follows: TGTGCCAGCAGCCGACTCGGAGATACGCAGTATTTT. This gives the protein CASSRLGDTQYF.

By frequency in the sample, this clonotype is medium-sized. The J gene is TRBJ2-3, the V gene TRBV9, with a possible D match to TRBD2 (6 bases). V shed 4 bases and J shed 0 bases, with 18 bases lying between them. The CDR3 has 17 amino acids. Germline CDR1 and CDR2: SGDLS and YYNGEE. The CDR3 nucleotides are TGTGCCAGCAGCACCCCGAAAGGCGGGACTAGCACAGATACGCAGTATTTT. Its translation is CASSTPKGGTSTDTQYF.

This clonotype was picked up many times. The chain employs TRBV4-1 and TRBJ2-3; unclear D gene. This CDR3 is built from 15 residues. Between the trimmed V and J ends, which lost 1 base and 6 bases, there was a span of 14 bases. The germline V gene encodes CDR1 MGHRA and CDR2 YSYEKL. CDR3 region: CASSQALSPPDTQYF. The CDR3 nucleotides are TGCGCCAGCAGCCAAGCTCTCTCCCCCCCCGATACGCAGTATTTT.

This clonotype is medium-sized by share. The chain recombines TRBV11-2 with TRBJ2-3, with 14 positions matching TRBD2. The CDR3 loop spans 18 amino acids. Per germline, CDR1 SGHAT and CDR2 FQNNGV. After removal of 5 bases from V and 1 base from J, the junction contained 8 bases not matched to a gene. The CDR3 nucleotides read TGTGCCAGCAGCCTTTTAGGGACTAGCGGGAGCGGCACAGATACGCAGTATTTT. Protein product: CASSLLGTSGSGTDTQYF.

A few counts support this clonotype. The V and J genes are TRBV7-8 and TRBJ2-1, with 7 bases matching TRBD2. The CDR3 length is 15 residues. CDR1 and CDR2 (germline): SGHVS, FQNEAQ. After removal of 6 bases from V and 0 bases from J, the junction contained 5 bases not matched to a gene. In nucleotides, the CDR3 is TGTGCCAGCAGGCGAAGCGGGGACTCCTACAATGAGCAGTTCTTC. It codes for CASRRSGDSYNEQFF.

The chain joins TRBV29-1 to TRBJ1-1, with 9 bases that match TRBD1. Germline V gene lookup returns CDR1 SQVTM and CDR2 ANQGSEA. The CDR3 has 13 amino acids. V dropped 6 bases and J dropped 11; count of bases not matched to a gene: 13. The CDR3 sequence: CSVRVGQGLNAFF. CDR3 coding DNA: TGCAGCGTGAGAGTAGGACAGGGGTTAAACGCTTTCTTT.

The chain uses TRBV9 and TRBJ1-1; D not resolved. The CDR3 covers 11 residues. From germline, CDR1 is SGDLS and CDR2 YYNGEE. Trimming removed 3 bases from V and 8 bases from J, with 8 bases in between. The CDR3 DNA reads TGTGCCAGCAGCGATCCAAGGGAAGCTTTCTTT. Translation gives CASSDPREAFF.

By share, this clonotype ranks as medium-sized. This rearrangement joins TRBV7-2 to TRBJ2-1; TRBD2 is a possible D gene (5 bases). CDR1 is SGHTA and CDR2 is FQGNSA in the germline V gene. The CDR3 extends over 14 amino acids. V lost 1 base and J lost 5, with 9 bases in between. CDR3 sequence reads: CASSLVGSDNEQFF. In DNA form, the CDR3 reads TGTGCCAGCAGCTTAGTGGGTAGCGACAATGAGCAGTTCTTC.

This clonotype ranks as medium-sized. The chain joins TRBV5-1 to TRBJ2-3; D uncertain. Per germline, CDR1 SGHRS and CDR2 YFSETQ. The CDR3 contains 13 residues. V was pared by 4 bases and J by 0 bases, with 6 bases between. The CDR3 nucleotides are TGCGCCAGCAGCATACCCAGCACAGATACGCAGTATTTT. This gives the protein CASSIPSTDTQYF.

There are many counts of this clonotype. CDR3 nucleotide sequence: TGTGCCAGCAGCTCCAGGGGGCCCTACGAGCAGTACTTC. Protein sequence: CASSSRGPYEQYF. The V call is TRBV7-2, the J call TRBJ2-7; 8 bases line up with TRBD1. With 4 bases clipped from V and 2 bases from J, the junction kept 1 base outside the gene matches. The CDR3 runs to 13 residues. From germline, CDR1 is SGHTA and CDR2 FQGNSA.

This clonotype was seen many times. The chain has TRBV18 and TRBJ2-5, with 8 bases aligning to TRBD1. The junction had 4 bases not matched to a gene; V was cut back by 2 bases and J by 5 bases. The CDR3 is made up of 14 amino acids. Germline V CDR1 and CDR2: KGHSH, LQKENI. The CDR3 region is CASSPTDRDETQYF. CDR3 nucleotides: TGTGCCAGCTCACCAACGGACAGGGATGAGACCCAGTACTTC.

As DNA, the CDR3 is TGTGCCAGCAGGCCGGACAGGAACCAAGAGACCCAGTACTTC. Residues: CASRPDRNQETQYF. The rearrangement links TRBV28 to TRBJ2-5, with 7 nucleotides matching TRBD1. The CDR3 has 14 residues. The V gene end was trimmed by 6 bases and the J gene end by 0 bases; junction bases not matched to a gene: 4. The germline V gene encodes CDR1 MDHEN and CDR2 SYDVKM.

At least ten counts were recorded for this clonotype. This chain links TRBV20-1 with TRBJ2-3; 9 nucleotides line up with TRBD1. This CDR3 contains 11 residues. Per the germline V gene, CDR1 is DFQATT and CDR2 is SNEGSKA (reference sequence). V was clipped by 7 bases and J by 6 bases; unmatched bases: 2. The chain's CDR3 is CSVQGADTQYF. The CDR3 DNA follows: TGCAGTGTACAGGGGGCCGATACGCAGTATTTT.

This clonotype has a count of ten or more. The chain is built from TRBV10-1 and TRBJ2-7; D remains unclear. Germline loops: CDR1 WNHNN, CDR2 SYGVQD (reference sequence). This CDR3 has 13 residues. V was trimmed by 3 bases and J by 3 bases, leaving 9 bases between them. This CDR3 is CASSDAPSYEQYF. The CDR3 DNA follows: TGCGCCAGCAGTGACGCCCCGAGCTACGAGCAGTACTTC.

This clonotype has ten or more counts. The chain uses TRBV7-2 and TRBJ1-3, with a possible D match to TRBD1 (5 bases). Per germline, CDR1 SGHTA and CDR2 FQGNSA. The CDR3 is 17 amino acids. Trimming took 2 bases from V and 0 from J, leaving 14 bases between them. CDR3 amino acids: CASSLLPHQGSGNTIYF. The CDR3 DNA is TGTGCCAGCAGCTTACTCCCCCATCAGGGCTCTGGAAACACCATATATTTT.

A few counts support this clonotype. The chain links TRBV7-2 to TRBJ1-4; D not certain. V gave up 0 bases and J gave up 8 bases, with 7 bases separating them. This CDR3 has 13 residues. Germline values: CDR1 SGHTA, CDR2 FQGNSA. In DNA, the CDR3 is TGTGCCAGCAGCTTAGCGCGACGGGAAAAACTGTTTTTT. It is translated as CASSLARREKLFF.

This chain uses TRBV7-9 with TRBJ2-2; no clear D. Germline CDR1 SEHNR, CDR2 FQNEAQ (reference sequence). The length of the CDR3 is 14 residues. The V gene lost 3 bases and the J gene lost 4 bases, with 9 bases spanning the gap. CDR3 bases: TGTGCCAGCAGCTTGGCTAGTCCCACCGGGGAGCTGTTTTTT. This codes for CASSLASPTGELFF.

This CDR3 is CAWSDGRSNQPQHF. CDR3 coding DNA: TGTGCCTGGAGTGACGGACGGAGCAATCAGCCCCAGCATTTT. V usage is TRBV30 and J usage is TRBJ1-5; D uncertain. The V and J ends lost 1 base and 1 base respectively, with 8 bases between them. From germline, CDR1 is GTSNPN and CDR2 SVGIG (reference sequence). There are 14 residues in the CDR3.

This clonotype came up many times. As DNA, the CDR3 is TGCGCCAGCAGCGGAGGTCCGGGACAGGGGGCGATCTACGAGCAGTACTTC. This codes for CASSGGPGQGAIYEQYF. The rearrangement links TRBV5-1 to TRBJ2-7, with TRBD1 matching 12 bases. J gave up 3 bases and V 4 bases, and 11 bases lay outside the gene matches. CDR3 length equals 17 residues. The germline CDR1 and CDR2 sequences are SGHRS and YFSETQ.

This clonotype is judged medium-sized. This rearrangement joins TRBV11-2 to TRBJ1-6, with 9 nucleotides matching TRBD1. This CDR3 region has 14 residues. Trimming removed 4 bases from V and 11 bases from J; junction bases left unmatched: 6. Germline CDR1 is SGHAT and CDR2 is FQNNGV. DNA for the CDR3: TGTGCCAGCAGCTGGACAGGGGAGGATACACCCCTCCACTTT. Its protein product is CASSWTGEDTPLHF.

The table lists this clonotype with many counts. CDR3 residues: CASSQDPVGTSVSSYNEQFF. CDR3 nucleotides: TGCGCCAGCAGCCAAGACCCTGTAGGGACTAGCGTCAGCTCCTACAATGAGCAGTTCTTC. The genes are TRBV4-1 and TRBJ2-1, with 10 positions matching TRBD2. Germline CDR1 and CDR2: MGHRA and YSYEKL. V lost 0 bases and J lost 0; bases outside the gene matches: 11. The CDR3 runs 20 residues.

This clonotype was recorded many times. This chain links TRBV5-1 with TRBJ1-1; D remains ambiguous. V was trimmed by 0 bases and J by 2 bases, leaving 8 bases between them. Germline values: CDR1 SGHRS, CDR2 YFSETQ. There are 14 residues in the CDR3. The CDR3 region has the DNA TGCGCCAGCAGCTTGGACAGAGCCAACACTGAAGCTTTCTTT. As protein: CASSLDRANTEAFF.

This clonotype was detected many times. The V and J genes are TRBV6-5 and TRBJ2-7; perhaps TRBD2 as D (5 bases). Germline assignment: CDR1 MNHEY and CDR2 SVGAGI. The germline V and J ends were trimmed by 0 bases and 0 bases, with 12 bases remaining between them. CDR3 length equals 16 residues. CDR3 DNA sequence: TGTGCCAGCAGTTACTCGTCTGGGAGCAGCTCCTACGAGCAGTACTTC. Translating it yields CASSYSSGSSSYEQYF.

This clonotype was seen a handful of times. The chain has TRBV7-9 and TRBJ2-1, with 15 bases that match TRBD2. Per germline, CDR1 SEHNR and CDR2 FQNEAQ (reference sequence). V lost 5 bases to trimming and J lost 1 base; unmatched junction nucleotides: 15. The CDR3 is made up of 21 amino acids. The CDR3 is CASSQKTPGLAGGGSYNEQFF. The CDR3 nucleotides read TGTGCCAGCAGCCAAAAAACTCCGGGACTAGCGGGAGGAGGGTCCTACAATGAGCAGTTCTTC.

This clonotype was detected a few times. This chain links TRBV15 with TRBJ2-5, with D tentatively TRBD1 (6 bases). This CDR3 is 14 amino acids long. CDR1 is LNHNV, CDR2 YYDKDF, per germline (reference sequence). The V and J ends lost 3 bases and 5 bases respectively, with 13 bases between them. This CDR3 is CATSSSGVRETQYF. The CDR3 nucleotides read TGTGCCACCAGCAGCTCAGGGGTTAGGGAGACCCAGTACTTC.

Ten or more counts support this clonotype. The J gene is TRBJ1-4, the V gene TRBV20-1; the match to TRBD1 covers 11 bases. V lost 6 bases, J lost 2 bases, and 5 bases stayed unmatched. Germline CDR1 reads DFQATT; CDR2 reads SNEGSKA (reference sequence). The CDR3 extends over 15 amino acids. The CDR3 spells CSARTGGATNEKLFF. The CDR3 DNA reads TGCAGTGCGCGGACAGGGGGCGCGACTAATGAAAAACTGTTTTTT.

The genes are TRBV12-3 or TRBV12-4 and TRBJ2-1, with TRBD2 identical over 7 bases. V lost 5 bases, J lost 0 bases, and 10 bases stayed unmatched. The CDR3 contains 17 residues. For the CDR3, the DNA is TGTGCCAGCAGTACAACGGGACTACCCAGCTCCTACAATGAGCAGTTCTTC. This codes for CASSTTGLPSSYNEQFF.

This clonotype qualifies as medium-sized. The chain links TRBV5-1 to TRBJ2-7, with 9 nucleotides matching TRBD2. This CDR3 region has 15 residues. V was clipped by 0 bases and J by 7 bases; unmatched bases: 8. The germline V gene has CDR1 SGHRS and CDR2 YFSETQ. The CDR3 DNA sequence: TGCGCCAGCAGCTTGGCGCCTAGCGGGAACGGAGAGCAGTACTTC. Its protein is CASSLAPSGNGEQYF.

By sample fraction, this clonotype is medium-sized. The V gene is TRBV29-1, the J gene TRBJ2-7, with 8 bases fitting TRBD1. This CDR3 has 15 residues. CDR1 and CDR2 from the germline V gene are SQVTM and ANQGSEA. V trimming: 1 base; J trimming: 7 bases; junction bases outside the gene matches: 12. In nucleotides, the CDR3 is TGCAGCGTTGAAGGCGTGGGCAGGGGGCCTGGAGAGCAGTACTTC. Translated, it gives CSVEGVGRGPGEQYF.